These 22 T cell receptor beta chains originate from one sample sequenced in a study of neurological immune-mediated disorders. In TCRdb, the 5' RACE reads were re-called with MiXCR into one record per CDR3 protein. This table holds 55,000 or so distinct CDR3 sequences, less than 5% found once. The sample taken for sequencing was PBMCs. The receptors stem from a man aged 45-65 years with multiple sclerosis.

V gene TRBV7-2 combines with J gene TRBJ2-2, with D unclear. Deletions cut 5 bases from V and 6 bases from J, with 10 bases between. This CDR3 contains 13 residues. Germline-derived CDR1 and CDR2 are SGHTA and FQGNSA. CDR3 in amino acids: CASSPSGAGELFF. The DNA for the CDR3 is TGTGCCAGCAGCCCTTCAGGTGCCGGGGAGCTGTTTTTT.

This chain connects TRBV6-5 to TRBJ2-5; D gene uncertain. This CDR3 contains 14 residues. Trimming removed 2 bases from V and 5 bases from J, with 12 bases in between. The germline CDR1 and CDR2 sequences are MNHEY and SVGAGI. CDR3 sequence: CASSYGRIGETQYF. Written as DNA, the CDR3 is TGTGCCAGCAGTTACGGGCGGATCGGGGAGACCCAGTACTTC.

This clonotype was seen at least ten times. The chain employs TRBV27 and TRBJ1-1, with D perhaps TRBD1 (5 bases). Germline assignment: CDR1 MNHEY and CDR2 SMNVEV (reference sequence). This CDR3 region has 15 residues. V was shortened by 1 base and J by 1 base, with 10 bases between the two germline ends. The CDR3 region is CASSLWGGGNTEAFF. The CDR3 DNA sequence: TGTGCCAGCAGTTTATGGGGGGGTGGGAACACTGAAGCTTTCTTT.

This clonotype was seen at least ten times. The chain is built from TRBV5-1 and TRBJ1-6, with 7 bases matching TRBD1. The CDR3 runs 15 residues. CDR1 is SGHRS, CDR2 YFSETQ, per germline. V trimming: 0 bases; J trimming: 9 bases; junction bases outside the gene matches: 6. The CDR3 spells CASSLGGGIGSPLHF. The CDR3 DNA is TGCGCCAGCAGCTTGGGAGGGGGCATTGGTTCACCCCTCCACTTT.

This clonotype was seen at least ten times. The chain joins TRBV9 to TRBJ2-5, with 8 nucleotides matching TRBD2. The CDR3 consists of 16 residues. CDR1 is SGDLS, CDR2 YYNGEE, per germline. V lost 3 bases and J lost 0; bases outside the gene matches: 7. CDR3 protein: CASSASGHRYQETQYF. As DNA, the CDR3 is TGTGCCAGCAGCGCTAGCGGGCACCGGTACCAAGAGACCCAGTACTTC.

This clonotype appeared many times. The gene calls are TRBV7-3 and TRBJ2-3, with 10 nucleotides matching TRBD2. The CDR3 runs to 16 residues. With V trimmed by 3 bases and J by 1 base, 4 bases remained unmatched. Germline-derived CDR1 and CDR2 are SGHTA and FQGTGA. This CDR3 is CASSFPLAGGTDTQYF. CDR3 in DNA: TGTGCCAGCAGCTTCCCTCTAGCGGGAGGCACAGATACGCAGTATTTT.

There are a few counts of this clonotype. Relative to the germline gene, one junction end is altered; a read error may explain this. The chain joins TRBV5-1 to TRBJ1-5, with D maybe TRBD1 (6 bases). The CDR3 totals 15 residues. Germline CDR1 reads SGHRS; CDR2 reads YFSETQ. CDR3 DNA: TGCGCCAGCAGCTTGGGCGGGGGGGGCAATCAGCCCCAGAATTTT. This gives the protein CASSLGGGGNQPQNF.

Many counts were recorded for this clonotype. This chain links TRBV6-5 with TRBJ2-3; possibly TRBD2 for D (5 bases). CDR1 MNHEY and CDR2 SVGAGI come from the germline V gene. This CDR3 contains 14 residues. Trimming left V 2 bases short and J 3 bases short, with 9 bases between. CDR3 sequence reads: CASSYSEGTDTQYF. The DNA of the CDR3 is TGTGCCAGCAGTTACAGCGAGGGAACAGATACGCAGTATTTT.

This clonotype was observed many times. V is TRBV6-6 and J is TRBJ2-5, with D possibly being TRBD1 or TRBD2 (5 bases each). This CDR3 comprises 16 residues. The V and J ends lost 0 bases and 2 bases respectively, with 13 bases between them. Germline values: CDR1 MNHNY, CDR2 SVGAGI (reference sequence). CDR3 in DNA: TGTGCCAGCAGTTACTCGTCGGGGCGTGGGCAAGAGACCCAGTACTTC. Amino acids: CASSYSSGRGQETQYF.

This chain joins TRBV18 and TRBJ2-3; D remains unclear. CDR1 and CDR2 (germline): KGHSH, LQKENI. Trimming took off 3 bases at V and 5 bases at J, with 12 bases between the two ends. CDR3 length: 14 amino acids. The CDR3 protein is CASSPTGSQDTQYF. The CDR3 DNA is TGTGCCAGCTCACCTACCGGGTCCCAAGATACGCAGTATTTT.

This clonotype was seen many times. The rearrangement joins TRBV20-1 to TRBJ2-5; TRBD1 might be the D (6 bases). Germline V CDR1 and CDR2: DFQATT, SNEGSKA (reference sequence). Trimming took off 6 bases at V and 2 bases at J, with 19 bases between the two ends. The CDR3 totals 15 residues. Here the CDR3 reads CSAEPGTRIQETQYF. The CDR3 DNA is TGCAGTGCCGAACCTGGGACAAGGATACAAGAGACCCAGTACTTC.

Ten or more counts support this clonotype. The chain couples TRBV7-9 to TRBJ2-1, with 10 bases matching TRBD2. The germline V gene encodes CDR1 SEHNR and CDR2 FQNEAQ (reference sequence). The CDR3 runs to 16 residues. The trim removed 4 bases at V and 6 bases at J, leaving 9 bases unmatched. The CDR3 region has the DNA TGTGCCAGCAGCTCGCCACTAGCGGGAAGAACCAATGAGCAGTTCTTC. This encodes CASSSPLAGRTNEQFF.

This clonotype was recorded many times. The chain is built from TRBV6-5 and TRBJ1-2, with a possible D match to TRBD1 (6 bases). This CDR3 contains 12 residues. CDR1 is MNHEY and CDR2 is SVGAGI in the germline V gene. Trimming shortened V by 6 bases and J by 7 bases, and 12 bases separated the two germline ends. DNA for the CDR3: TGTGCCAGCAGCTTCAACAGGGTTGGCTACACCTTC. Its protein product is CASSFNRVGYTF.

The genes are TRBV18 and TRBJ1-2; 8 bases line up with TRBD1. Germline V CDR1 and CDR2: KGHSH, LQKENI. V was pared by 3 bases and J by 4 bases, with 7 bases of the junction left unmatched. CDR3 length equals 15 residues. CDR3 sequence reads: CASSPEGQAVYGYTF. CDR3 bases: TGTGCCAGCTCACCGGAGGGACAGGCCGTCTATGGCTACACCTTC.

Many counts were recorded for this clonotype. V is TRBV29-1 and J is TRBJ2-1, with 10 positions matching TRBD2. Losses at the gene ends were 1 base for V and 4 bases for J; bases not matched to a gene: 1. The germline gives CDR1 SQVTM, CDR2 ANQGSEA. The CDR3 is 14 amino acids. In nucleotides, the CDR3 is TGCAGCGTTGAAGTACTAGCGGGATACAATGAGCAGTTCTTC. Its translation is CSVEVLAGYNEQFF.

Ten or more counts support this clonotype. The rearrangement joins TRBV9 to TRBJ2-2; D unresolved. Trimming stripped 6 bases from V and 2 bases from J, with 5 bases between. The CDR3 is made up of 12 amino acids. Per germline, CDR1 SGDLS and CDR2 YYNGEE. CDR3 sequence: CASTTNTGELFF. As DNA, the CDR3 is TGTGCCAGCACCACAAACACCGGGGAGCTGTTTTTT.

This clonotype was counted a few times. A much larger clone is a single base away; this may be a read error. The chain recombines TRBV7-9 with TRBJ2-7; 7 nucleotides match TRBD2. From germline, CDR1 is SEHNR and CDR2 FQNEAQ (reference sequence). The CDR3 runs 15 residues. Germline trimming cut 5 bases from V and 1 base from J; bases unmatched to any gene: 8. DNA of the CDR3: TGTGCCAGCAGCCCTCGGACTAGAGTTTCCTACGAGCAGTACTTC. It codes for CASSPRTRVSYEQYF.

At least ten counts were recorded for this clonotype. V usage is TRBV15 and J usage is TRBJ2-3, with 10 bases matching TRBD1. The junction had 6 bases not matched to a gene; V was cut back by 0 bases and J by 6 bases. Germline assignment: CDR1 LNHNV and CDR2 YYDKDF (reference sequence). This CDR3 has 16 residues. The CDR3 DNA follows: TGTGCCACCAGCAGAGACTGGGACAGGGGTCCCGATACGCAGTATTTT. The encoded protein is CATSRDWDRGPDTQYF.

This clonotype has ten or more counts. CDR3: CASNPSNLNPEYF. The CDR3 coding sequence is TGTGCCAGCAACCCTTCGAATCTTAACCCCGAGTACTTC. This chain connects TRBV6-2 or TRBV6-3 to TRBJ2-7; D remains ambiguous. Trimming removed 7 bases from V and 11 bases from J, with 21 bases in between. The germline V gene has CDR1 MNHEY and CDR2 SVGEGT. This CDR3 comprises 13 residues.

This clonotype has at least ten counts. The chain combines TRBV5-1 with TRBJ1-1; no definite D call. In germline, CDR1 is SGHRS, CDR2 YFSETQ. There are 13 residues in the CDR3. The V end lost 4 bases, the J end lost 2 bases, and 9 bases lay between the germline ends. The CDR3 sequence is CASSPALNTEAFF. CDR3 in DNA: TGCGCCAGCAGCCCGGCCCTAAACACTGAAGCTTTCTTT. The full variable domain, with the rest looked up from reference TRBV5-1 and TRBJ1-1, is KAGVTQTPRYLIKTRGQQVTLSCSPISGHRSVSWYQQTPGQGLQFLFEYFSETQRNKGNFPGRFSGRQFSNSRSEMNVSTLELGDSALYLCASSPALNTEAFFGQGTRLTVV.

This clonotype was observed a few times. The junction differs from germline at one of its ends, possibly a read error. The chain combines TRBV11-2 with TRBJ2-4; 8 bases map to TRBD1. In germline, CDR1 is SGHAT, CDR2 FQNNGV. The CDR3 extends over 15 amino acids. The CDR3 DNA follows: TGTGCCAGCAGCTTAAGTACAGGGGGTAAAAAAATTCAGTACTTC. It is translated as CASSLSTGGKKIQYF.

This clonotype has a count of ten or more. The chain recombines TRBV28 with TRBJ2-3; D perhaps matches TRBD1 (5 bases). The length of the CDR3 is 12 residues. V lost 5 bases, J lost 6 bases, and 9 bases lay in between. Germline values: CDR1 MDHEN, CDR2 SYDVKM. The chain's CDR3 is CASSTDTDTQYF. For the CDR3, the DNA is TGTGCCAGCAGTACGGACACGGATACGCAGTATTTT.